This T cell receptor (beta chain) was sequenced during a study of regulatory T cells in long-lasting Graves disease. Study-level findings and limits: Analysis covered peripheral blood alone, not thyroid tissue.

Time point of the sample: newly diagnosed GD, antithyroid drugs for less than 3 months. Generation of the TCR library employed RNA extracted from PBMCs. A word on this clonotype: What it binds is unknown.

The authors built TCR beta libraries using iRepertoire HTBI primers and Arm-PCR of CDR3 regions. TCRdb re-called the multiplex PCR reads through MiXCR, storing one row per CDR3 protein. The sample has some 340,000 distinct CDR3 sequences, 12% seen once. CDR1 MGHRA and CDR2 YSYEKL come from the germline V gene. The V gene lost 1 base and the J gene lost 0 bases, with 10 bases spanning the gap. The CDR3 covers 16 residues. These data were likewise used in another study, on T cells in Graves' hyperthyroidism and ophthalmopathy.

The receptor was derived from a woman between 18 and 29 years old with Graves disease. The chain combines TRBV4-1 with TRBJ1-5; tentatively, D is TRBD1 (6 bases). The input for sequencing was peripheral blood mononuclear cells (PBMCs), taken at new diagnosis, from a patient treated with antithyroid drugs. The CDR3 here is CASSQGGGHSNQPQHF. The CDR3 nucleotides are TGCGCCAGCAGCCAAGGTGGGGGACATAGCAATCAGCCCCAGCATTTT.